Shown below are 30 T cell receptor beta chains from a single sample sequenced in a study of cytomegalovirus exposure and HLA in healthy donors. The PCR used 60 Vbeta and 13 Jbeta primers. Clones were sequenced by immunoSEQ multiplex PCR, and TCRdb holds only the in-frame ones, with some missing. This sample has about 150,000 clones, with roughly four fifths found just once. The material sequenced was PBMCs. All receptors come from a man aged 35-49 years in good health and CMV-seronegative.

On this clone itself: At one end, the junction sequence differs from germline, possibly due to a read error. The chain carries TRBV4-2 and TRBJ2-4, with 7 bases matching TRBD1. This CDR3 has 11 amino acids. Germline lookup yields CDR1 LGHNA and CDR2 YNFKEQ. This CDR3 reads CASGDSGQRNF. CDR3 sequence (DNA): TGTGCCAGCGGGGATTCGGGACAGAGGAACTTC.

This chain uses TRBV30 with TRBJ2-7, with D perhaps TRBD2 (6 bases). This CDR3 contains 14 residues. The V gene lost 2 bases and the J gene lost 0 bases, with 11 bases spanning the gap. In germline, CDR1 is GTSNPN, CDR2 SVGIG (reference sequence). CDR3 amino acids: CAWSPGDRSYEQYF. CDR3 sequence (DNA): TGTGCCTGGAGTCCGGGGGACCGCTCCTACGAGCAGTACTTC.

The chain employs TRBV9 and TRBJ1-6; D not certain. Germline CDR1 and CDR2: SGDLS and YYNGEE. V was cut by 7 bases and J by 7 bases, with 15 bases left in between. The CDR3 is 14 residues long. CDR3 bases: TGTGCCAGCCACCCCCGGACGGGAAATTCACCCCTCCACTTT. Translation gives CASHPRTGNSPLHF. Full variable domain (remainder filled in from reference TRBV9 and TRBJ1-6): DSGVTQTPKHLITATGQRVTLRCSPRSGDLSVYWYQQSLDQGLQFLIQYYNGEERAKGNILERFSAQQFPDLHSELNLSSLELGDSALYFCASHPRTGNSPLHFGNGTRLTVT.

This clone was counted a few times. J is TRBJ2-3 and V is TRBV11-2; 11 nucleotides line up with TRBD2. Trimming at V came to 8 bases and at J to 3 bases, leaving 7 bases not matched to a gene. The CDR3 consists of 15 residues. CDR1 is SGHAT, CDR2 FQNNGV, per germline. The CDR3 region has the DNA TGTGCCAGCCGCCCGACTAGCGGGAAAACAGATACGCAGTATTTT. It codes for CASRPTSGKTDTQYF. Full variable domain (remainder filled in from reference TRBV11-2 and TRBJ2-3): EAGVAQSPRYKIIEKRQSVAFWCNPISGHATLYWYQQILGQGPKLLIQFQNNGVVDDSQLPKDRFSAERLKGVDSTLKIQPAKLEDSAVYLCASRPTSGKTDTQYFGPGTRLTVL.

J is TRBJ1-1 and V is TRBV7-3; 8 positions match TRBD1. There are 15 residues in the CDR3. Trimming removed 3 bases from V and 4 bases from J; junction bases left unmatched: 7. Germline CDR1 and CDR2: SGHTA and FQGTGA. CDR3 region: CASSFSGQGGTEAFF. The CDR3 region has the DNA TGTGCCAGCAGCTTCTCCGGACAGGGAGGCACTGAAGCTTTCTTT.

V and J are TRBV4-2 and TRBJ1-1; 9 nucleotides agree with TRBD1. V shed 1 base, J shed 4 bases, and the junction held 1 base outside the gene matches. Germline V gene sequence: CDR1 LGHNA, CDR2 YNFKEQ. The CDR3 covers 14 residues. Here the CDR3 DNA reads TGTGCCAGCAGCCAAGCGGACAGGGGCACTGAAGCTTTCTTT. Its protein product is CASSQADRGTEAFF.

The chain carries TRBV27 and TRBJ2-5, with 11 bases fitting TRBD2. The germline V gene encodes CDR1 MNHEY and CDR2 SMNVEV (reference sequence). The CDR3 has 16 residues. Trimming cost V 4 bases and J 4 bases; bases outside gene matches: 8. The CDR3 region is CASSSRLAGNRETQYF. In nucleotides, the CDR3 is TGTGCCAGCAGTTCCCGACTAGCGGGGAACAGAGAGACCCAGTACTTC.

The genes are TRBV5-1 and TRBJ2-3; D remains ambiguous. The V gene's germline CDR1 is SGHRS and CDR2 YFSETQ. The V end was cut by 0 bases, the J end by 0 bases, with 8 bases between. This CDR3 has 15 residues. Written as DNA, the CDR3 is TGCGCCAGCAGCTTGGTCGTCGGTAGCACAGATACGCAGTATTTT. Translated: CASSLVVGSTDTQYF.

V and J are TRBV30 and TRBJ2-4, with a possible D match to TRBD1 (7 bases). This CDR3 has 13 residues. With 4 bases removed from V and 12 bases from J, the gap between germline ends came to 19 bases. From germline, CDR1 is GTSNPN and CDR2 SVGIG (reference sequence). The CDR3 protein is CAWNRVEGDSQYF. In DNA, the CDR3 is TGTGCCTGGAACAGGGTGGAGGGGGACAGTCAGTACTTC.

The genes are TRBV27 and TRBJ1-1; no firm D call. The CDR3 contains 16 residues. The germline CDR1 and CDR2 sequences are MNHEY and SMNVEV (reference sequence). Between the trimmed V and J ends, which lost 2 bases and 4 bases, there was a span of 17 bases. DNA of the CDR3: TGTGCCAGCAGTTTACGAATCGGGAAAGGTGGCACTGAAGCTTTCTTT. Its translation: CASSLRIGKGGTEAFF.

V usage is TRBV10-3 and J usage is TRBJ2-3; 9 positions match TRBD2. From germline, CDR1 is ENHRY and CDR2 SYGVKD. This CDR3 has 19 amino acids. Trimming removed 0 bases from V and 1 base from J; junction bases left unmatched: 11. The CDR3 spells CAISESQAGGPLGTDTQYF. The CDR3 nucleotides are TGTGCCATCAGTGAGTCGCAAGCGGGAGGCCCGTTAGGCACAGATACGCAGTATTTT.

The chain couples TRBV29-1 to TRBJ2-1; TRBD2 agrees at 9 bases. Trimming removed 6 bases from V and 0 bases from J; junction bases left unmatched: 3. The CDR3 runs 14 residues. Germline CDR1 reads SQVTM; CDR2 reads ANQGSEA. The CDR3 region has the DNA TGCAGCGTCGTTAGCGGGAGCTCCTACAATGAGCAGTTCTTC. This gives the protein CSVVSGSSYNEQFF.

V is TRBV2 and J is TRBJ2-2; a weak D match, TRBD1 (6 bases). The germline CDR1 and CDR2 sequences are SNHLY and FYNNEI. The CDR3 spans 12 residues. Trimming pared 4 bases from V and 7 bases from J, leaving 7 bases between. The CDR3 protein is CASSVRGGELFF. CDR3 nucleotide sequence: TGTGCCAGCAGTGTCAGGGGCGGGGAGCTGTTTTTT. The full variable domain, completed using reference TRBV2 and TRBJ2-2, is EPEVTQTPSHQVTQMGQEVILRCVPISNHLYFYWYRQILGQKVEFLVSFYNNEISEKSEIFDDQFSVERPDGSNFTLKIRSTKLEDSAMYFCASSVRGGELFFGEGSRLTVL.

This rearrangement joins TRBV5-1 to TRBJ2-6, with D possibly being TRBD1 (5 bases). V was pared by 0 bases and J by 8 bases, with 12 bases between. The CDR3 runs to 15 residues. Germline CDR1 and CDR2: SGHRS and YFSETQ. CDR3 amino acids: CASSLGSAGTNVLTF. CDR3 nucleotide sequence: TGCGCCAGCAGCTTGGGGTCGGCAGGGACCAACGTCCTGACTTTC.

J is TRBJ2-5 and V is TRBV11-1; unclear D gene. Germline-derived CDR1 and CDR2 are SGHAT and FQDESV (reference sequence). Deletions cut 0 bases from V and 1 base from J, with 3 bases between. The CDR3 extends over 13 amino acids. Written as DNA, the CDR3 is TGTGCCAGCAGCTTAGCTCTCCAAGAGACCCAGTACTTC. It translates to CASSLALQETQYF.

The CDR3 loop reads CASSPTQAGNYNEQFF. The CDR3 DNA is TGTGCCAGCAGTCCCACCCAAGCGGGAAACTACAATGAGCAGTTCTTC. This sequence joins TRBV27 and TRBJ2-1, with 7 bases lining up with TRBD2. Germline-derived CDR1 and CDR2 are MNHEY and SMNVEV (reference sequence). The V gene end was trimmed by 5 bases and the J gene end by 3 bases; junction bases not matched to a gene: 10. The CDR3 has 16 amino acids.

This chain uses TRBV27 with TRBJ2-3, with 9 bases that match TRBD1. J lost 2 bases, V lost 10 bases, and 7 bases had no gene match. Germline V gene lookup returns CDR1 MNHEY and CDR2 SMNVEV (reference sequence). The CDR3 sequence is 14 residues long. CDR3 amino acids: CATSTGGNTDTQYF. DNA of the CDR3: TGTGCCACCTCGACAGGGGGGAACACAGATACGCAGTATTTT.

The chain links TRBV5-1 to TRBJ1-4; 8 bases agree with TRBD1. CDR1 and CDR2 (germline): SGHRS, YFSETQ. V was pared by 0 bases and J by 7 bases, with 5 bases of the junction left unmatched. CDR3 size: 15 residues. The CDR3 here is CASSLAGQEFEKLFF. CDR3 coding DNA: TGCGCCAGCAGCTTGGCGGGACAGGAATTTGAAAAACTGTTTTTT.

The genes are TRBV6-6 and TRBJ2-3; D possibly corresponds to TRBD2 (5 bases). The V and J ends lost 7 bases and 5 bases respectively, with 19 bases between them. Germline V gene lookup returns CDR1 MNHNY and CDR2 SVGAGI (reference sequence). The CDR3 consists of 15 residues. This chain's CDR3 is CASTPRGRVEDTQYF. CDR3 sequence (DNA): TGTGCCAGCACCCCACGGGGAAGGGTGGAAGATACGCAGTATTTT.

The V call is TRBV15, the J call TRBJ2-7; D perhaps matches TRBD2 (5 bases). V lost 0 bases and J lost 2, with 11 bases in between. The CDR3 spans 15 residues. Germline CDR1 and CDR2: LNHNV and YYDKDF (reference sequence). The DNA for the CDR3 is TGTGCCACCAGCAGAGAGGGCCGGGGTACCTACGAGCAGTACTTC. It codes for CATSREGRGTYEQYF. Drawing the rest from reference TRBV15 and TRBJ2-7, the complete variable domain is DAMVIQNPRYQVTQFGKPVTLSCSQTLNHNVMYWYQQKSSQAPKLLFHYYDKDFNNEADTPDNFQSRRPNTSFCFLDIRSPGLGDTAMYLCATSREGRGTYEQYFGPGTRLTVT.

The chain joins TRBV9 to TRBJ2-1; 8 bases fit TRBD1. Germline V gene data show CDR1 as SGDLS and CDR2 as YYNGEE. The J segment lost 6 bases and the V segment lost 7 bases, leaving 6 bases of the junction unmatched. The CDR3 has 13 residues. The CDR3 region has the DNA TGTGCCAGCGGACAGGGCTCGGTCAATGAGCAGTTCTTC. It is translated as CASGQGSVNEQFF.

The CDR3 region is CASRPGLAGYNEQFF. CDR3 coding DNA: TGTGCCAGCAGACCGGGACTAGCGGGATACAATGAGCAGTTCTTC. J is TRBJ2-1 and V is TRBV6-8; 13 bases fit TRBD2. The trim removed 6 bases at V and 4 bases at J, leaving 3 bases unmatched. The CDR3 is made up of 15 amino acids. CDR1 MNHGY and CDR2 SAAAGT come from the germline V gene.

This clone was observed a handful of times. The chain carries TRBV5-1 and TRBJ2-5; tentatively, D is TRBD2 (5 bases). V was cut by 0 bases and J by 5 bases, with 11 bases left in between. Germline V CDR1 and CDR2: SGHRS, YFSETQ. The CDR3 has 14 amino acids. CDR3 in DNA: TGCGCCAGCAGCTTGGGAGCAGGAGGCGAGACCCAGTACTTC. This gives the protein CASSLGAGGETQYF.

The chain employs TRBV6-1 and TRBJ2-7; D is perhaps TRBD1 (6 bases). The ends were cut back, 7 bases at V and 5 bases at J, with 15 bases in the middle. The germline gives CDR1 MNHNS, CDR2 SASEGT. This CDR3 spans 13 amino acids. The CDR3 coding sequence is TGTGCCAGCACTTCAGGGGAATGGAACGAGCAGTACGTC. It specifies CASTSGEWNEQYV.

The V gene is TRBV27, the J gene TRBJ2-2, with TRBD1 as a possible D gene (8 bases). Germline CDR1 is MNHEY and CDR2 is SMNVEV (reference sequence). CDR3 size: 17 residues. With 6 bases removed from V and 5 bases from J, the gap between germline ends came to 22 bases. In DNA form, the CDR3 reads TGTGCCAGCAGATGGAAGGGGGGGACAGGAAAGACCGGGGAGCTGTTTTTT. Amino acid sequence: CASRWKGGTGKTGELFF.

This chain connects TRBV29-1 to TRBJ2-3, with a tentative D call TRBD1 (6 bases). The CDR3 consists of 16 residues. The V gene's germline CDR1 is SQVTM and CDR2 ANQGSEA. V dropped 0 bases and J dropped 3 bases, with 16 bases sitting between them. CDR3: CSVEDQTGRWTDTQYF. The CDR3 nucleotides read TGCAGCGTTGAAGATCAGACAGGCCGCTGGACAGATACGCAGTATTTT.

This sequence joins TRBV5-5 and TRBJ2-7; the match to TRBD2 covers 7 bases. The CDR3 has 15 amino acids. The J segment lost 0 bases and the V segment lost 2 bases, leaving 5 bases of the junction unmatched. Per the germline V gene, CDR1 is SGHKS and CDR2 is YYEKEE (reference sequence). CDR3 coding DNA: TGTGCCAGCAGCTTCTTGGTAGCGGGCTCCTACGAGCAGTACGTC. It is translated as CASSFLVAGSYEQYV.

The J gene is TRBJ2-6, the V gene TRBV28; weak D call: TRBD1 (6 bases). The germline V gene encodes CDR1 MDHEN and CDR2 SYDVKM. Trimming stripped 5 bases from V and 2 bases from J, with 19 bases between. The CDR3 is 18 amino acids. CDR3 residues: CASSADRRTLTGANVLTF. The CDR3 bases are TGTGCCAGCAGTGCCGACAGGCGGACCTTAACTGGGGCCAACGTCCTGACTTTC.

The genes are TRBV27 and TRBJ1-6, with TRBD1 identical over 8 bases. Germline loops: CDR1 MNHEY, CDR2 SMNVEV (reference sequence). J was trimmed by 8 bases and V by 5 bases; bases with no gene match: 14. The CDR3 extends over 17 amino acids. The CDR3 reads CASSRISGQGGYSPLHF. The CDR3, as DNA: TGTGCCAGCAGTCGAATCTCCGGACAGGGAGGTTATTCACCCCTCCACTTT.

CDR3 sequence reads: CASSEGDSGYQETQYF. The CDR3 nucleotides are TGTGCCAGCAGTGAAGGGGACAGTGGGTACCAAGAGACCCAGTACTTC. This chain links TRBV6-1 with TRBJ2-5, with 7 bases matching TRBD1. Trimming took 1 base from V and 0 from J; bases not matched to a gene: 5. From germline, CDR1 is MNHNS and CDR2 SASEGT. The CDR3 runs 16 residues.